Listed below are T cell receptor beta chains from one sample, sequenced in a study of blood T cell repertoires in COVID-19. Measured with immunoSEQ multiplex PCR; TCRdb has only the in-frame clones, and not every one. Found here are under 200,000 clones, roughly 83% of them singletons; the top ten hold roughly 5.6%. The sample taken for sequencing was peripheral blood. The receptor set was obtained from a woman in her 40s with COVID-19, enrolled during active disease. Each CDR3 is given without its conserved first and last residue. Each record gives: D gene, V gene, clone size, J gene, CDR3 protein. D genes are given only for firm matches. Only part of the rows carry a size: once, few, many, or a class if the clone is expanded.

-,TRBV5-4,-,TRBJ2-3,ASRRRDSTDTQY
-,TRBV21-1,-,TRBJ2-5,ASTPVRGSEKTQY
-,TRBV27,-,TRBJ2-7,ASRKIGTLYEQY
-,TRBV29-1,-,TRBJ1-1,SVAGAVVTEAF
TRBD1,TRBV7-9,few,TRBJ1-6,ASSPRQGANSPLH
TRBD1,TRBV6-5,once,TRBJ1-1,ASNYRDRGDQAF
TRBD1,TRBV5-6,once,TRBJ1-5,ASSRGTGNSNQPQH
TRBD2,TRBV13,few,TRBJ2-7,ASSFGTSGPDYEQY
-,TRBV6-2/TRBV6-3,-,TRBJ1-5,ASSSGGFPNQPQH
TRBD2,TRBV4-1,-,TRBJ2-1,ASSHPLAGSDNEQF
TRBD2,TRBV2,few,TRBJ2-7,ASKLGVAGGEQY
-,TRBV3-1/TRBV3-2,-,TRBJ2-3,ASSQGAYQSTDTQY
-,TRBV19,-,TRBJ2-7,ASSRRTAYEQY
TRBD2,TRBV4-3,-,TRBJ2-7,ASSPSGGLVEQY
-,TRBV7-6,-,TRBJ2-1,ASSLAARNNEQF
-,TRBV1,-,TRBJ2-5,TSSQTGSETQY
TRBD2,TRBV3-1/TRBV3-2,-,TRBJ2-7,ASRREGDEQY
-,TRBV6-5,-,TRBJ2-7,ASSYAQGTVLYEQY
TRBD1,TRBV6-2/TRBV6-3,-,TRBJ1-4,ASSYSTGERGKLF
TRBD1,TRBV18,-,TRBJ1-6,ASSPQGNRGSPLH
TRBD1,TRBV29-1,few,TRBJ1-1,SVCQGDTEAF
TRBD1,TRBV24-1,-,TRBJ2-3,AEGEDRGTDTQY
-,TRBV29-1,many,TRBJ1-2,SVRTGTNYGYT
-,TRBV19,-,TRBJ1-1,ASSFPGNTEAF
TRBD2,TRBV11-2,-,TRBJ2-2,ASRKLAGGFTGELF
TRBD1,TRBV24-1,-,TRBJ2-1,ATNNLTGGPNYNEQF
-,TRBV29-1,-,TRBJ1-5,SVAGGEPTQPQH
-,TRBV6-5,-,TRBJ1-1,ASNPGLDTEAF
-,TRBV19,-,TRBJ1-1,ASSRGLTEAF
TRBD1,TRBV10-3,-,TRBJ1-2,AISEGGQNYGYT
TRBD2,TRBV9,-,TRBJ2-1,ASSALAGEISEQF
-,TRBV18,few,TRBJ1-1,ASSPVQGEAF
-,TRBV12-3/TRBV12-4,-,TRBJ1-1,ASRPTGYTEAF
TRBD1,TRBV4-1,-,TRBJ1-2,ASSFRDREDGYT
-,TRBV9,-,TRBJ1-6,ASSPRVSSYNSPLH
-,TRBV7-2,-,TRBJ2-7,ASSLSYEQY
TRBD2,TRBV10-3,-,TRBJ2-7,AISSLAGDFGEQY
-,TRBV30,-,TRBJ1-6,ACTSSGAALH
TRBD2,TRBV4-3,few,TRBJ2-3,ASSQTSGLGTDTQY
-,TRBV9,-,TRBJ1-6,ASTLGGSYNSPLH
TRBD1,TRBV11-2,many,TRBJ2-7,ASSLDPGGTYEQY
TRBD1,TRBV6-5,-,TRBJ1-1,ASSRGGKGTEAF
-,TRBV30,-,TRBJ2-3,AWSKLRVSDTQY
-,TRBV3-1/TRBV3-2,-,TRBJ2-7,ASSQGQRYEQY
-,TRBV11-3,-,TRBJ2-3,ASSSGEDTQY
TRBD1,TRBV10-1,-,TRBJ1-1,ASRDRVNTEAF
-,TRBV29-1,-,TRBJ1-1,SAGDYFAGNTEAF
TRBD1,TRBV5-4,many,TRBJ1-2,ASSLSRQGWGYT
-,TRBV6-4,-,TRBJ1-2,ASSDSIREKSNYGYT
-,TRBV6-5,few,TRBJ1-1,ASSYSGHLNTEAF
-,TRBV29-1,-,TRBJ2-7,SVQSPDEEQY